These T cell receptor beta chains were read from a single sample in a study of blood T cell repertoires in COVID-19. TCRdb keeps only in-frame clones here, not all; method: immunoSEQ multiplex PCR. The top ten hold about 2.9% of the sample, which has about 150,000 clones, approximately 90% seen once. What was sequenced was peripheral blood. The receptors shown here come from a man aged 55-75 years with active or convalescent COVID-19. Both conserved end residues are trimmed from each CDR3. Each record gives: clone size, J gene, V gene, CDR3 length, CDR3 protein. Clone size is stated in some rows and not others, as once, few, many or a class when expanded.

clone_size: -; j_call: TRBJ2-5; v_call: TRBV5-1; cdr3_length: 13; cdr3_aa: ASSLISGQQETQY
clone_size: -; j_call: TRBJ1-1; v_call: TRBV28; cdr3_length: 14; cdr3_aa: ASSLLGTGFNTEAF
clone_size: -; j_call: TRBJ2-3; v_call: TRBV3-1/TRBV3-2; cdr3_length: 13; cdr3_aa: ASSHLRTKTDTQY
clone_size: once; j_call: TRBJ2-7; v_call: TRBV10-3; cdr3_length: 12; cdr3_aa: AISPPREPYEQY
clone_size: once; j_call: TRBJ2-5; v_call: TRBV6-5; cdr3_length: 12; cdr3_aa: ASIVGGAQETQY
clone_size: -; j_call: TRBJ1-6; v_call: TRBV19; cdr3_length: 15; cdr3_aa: ASSIKGMSSYNSPLH
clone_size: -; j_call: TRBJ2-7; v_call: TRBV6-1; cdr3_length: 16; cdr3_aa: ASSERISGGGATYEQY
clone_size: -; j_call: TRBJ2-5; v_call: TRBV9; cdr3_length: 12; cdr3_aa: ASSVTGGSETQY
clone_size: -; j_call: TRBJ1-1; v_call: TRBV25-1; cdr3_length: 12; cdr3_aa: ASSGLRGSAEAF
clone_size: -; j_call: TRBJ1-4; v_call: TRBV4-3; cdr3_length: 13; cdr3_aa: ASSRGTGENEKLF
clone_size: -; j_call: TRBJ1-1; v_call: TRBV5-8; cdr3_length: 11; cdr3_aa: ASSLRGLGEAF
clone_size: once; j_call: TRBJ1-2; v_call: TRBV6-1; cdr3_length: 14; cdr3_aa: ASSEQPGQDYGGYT
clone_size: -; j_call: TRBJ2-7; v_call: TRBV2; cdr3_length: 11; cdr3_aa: ASSVEVTYEQY
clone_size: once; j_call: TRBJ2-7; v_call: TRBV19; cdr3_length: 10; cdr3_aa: ATGLGSYEQY
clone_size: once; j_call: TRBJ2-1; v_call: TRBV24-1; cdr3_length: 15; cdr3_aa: ATSDSRRTGTYNEQF
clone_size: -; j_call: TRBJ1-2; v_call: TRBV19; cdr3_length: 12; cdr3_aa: ASTQSGQVYGYT
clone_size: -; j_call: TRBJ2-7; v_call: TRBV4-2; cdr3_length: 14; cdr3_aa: ASSQVGGLSSYEQY
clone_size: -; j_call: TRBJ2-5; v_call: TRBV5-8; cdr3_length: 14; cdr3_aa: ASSWGAGQGSKTQY
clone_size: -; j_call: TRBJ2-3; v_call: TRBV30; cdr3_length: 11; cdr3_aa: AWAGTSTDTQY